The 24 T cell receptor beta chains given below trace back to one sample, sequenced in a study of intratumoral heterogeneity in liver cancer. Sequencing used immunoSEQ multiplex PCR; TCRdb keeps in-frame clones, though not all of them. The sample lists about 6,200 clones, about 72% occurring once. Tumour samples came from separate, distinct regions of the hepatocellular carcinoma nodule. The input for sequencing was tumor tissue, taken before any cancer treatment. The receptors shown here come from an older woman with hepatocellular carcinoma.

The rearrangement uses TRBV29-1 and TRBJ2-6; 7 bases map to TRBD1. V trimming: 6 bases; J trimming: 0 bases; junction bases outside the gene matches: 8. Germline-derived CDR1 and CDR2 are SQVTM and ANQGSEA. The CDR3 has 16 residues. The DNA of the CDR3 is TGCAGCGTCACCGGGACAGTCCTCTCTGGGGCCAACGTCCTGACTTTC. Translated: CSVTGTVLSGANVLTF.

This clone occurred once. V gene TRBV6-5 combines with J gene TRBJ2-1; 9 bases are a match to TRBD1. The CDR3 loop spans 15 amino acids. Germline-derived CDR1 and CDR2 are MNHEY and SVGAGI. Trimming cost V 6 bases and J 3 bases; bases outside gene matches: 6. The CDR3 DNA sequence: TGTGCCAGCAGCTACAGGGGGCCTAACTACAATGAGCAGTTCTTC. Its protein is CASSYRGPNYNEQFF.

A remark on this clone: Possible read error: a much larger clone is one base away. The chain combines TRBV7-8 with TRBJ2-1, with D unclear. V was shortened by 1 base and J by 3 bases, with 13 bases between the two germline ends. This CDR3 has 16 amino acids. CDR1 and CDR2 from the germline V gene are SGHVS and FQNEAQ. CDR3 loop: CASSLEPSLDYNEQFF. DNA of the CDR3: TGTGCCAGCAGCTTAGAGCCGAGCCTAGACTACAATGAGCAGTTCTTC.

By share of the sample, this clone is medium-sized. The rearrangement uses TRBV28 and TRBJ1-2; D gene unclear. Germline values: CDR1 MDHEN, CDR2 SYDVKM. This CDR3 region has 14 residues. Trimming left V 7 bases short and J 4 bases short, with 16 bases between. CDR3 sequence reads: CASITKDEGYGYTF. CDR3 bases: TGTGCCAGCATCACCAAGGACGAGGGCTATGGCTACACCTTC.

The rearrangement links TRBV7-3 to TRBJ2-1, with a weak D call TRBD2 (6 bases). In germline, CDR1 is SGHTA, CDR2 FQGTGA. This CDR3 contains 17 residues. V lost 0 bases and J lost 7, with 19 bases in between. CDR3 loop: CASSLTGGAGSSNEQFF. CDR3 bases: TGTGCCAGCAGCTTAACGGGTGGGGCGGGGTCCTCGAATGAGCAGTTCTTC.

CDR3: CASSREAGSITGELFF. As DNA, the CDR3 is TGTGCCAGCAGTCGTGAGGCAGGGTCGATCACCGGGGAGCTGTTTTTT. The chain uses TRBV9 and TRBJ2-2, with a possible D match to TRBD1 (5 bases). The CDR3 loop spans 16 amino acids. Trimming removed 5 bases at V and 4 bases at J, with 18 bases between. Germline V gene lookup returns CDR1 SGDLS and CDR2 YYNGEE.

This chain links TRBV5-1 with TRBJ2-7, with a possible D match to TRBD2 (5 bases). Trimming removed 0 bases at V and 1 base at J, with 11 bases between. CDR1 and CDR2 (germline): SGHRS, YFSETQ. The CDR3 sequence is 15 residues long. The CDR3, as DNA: TGCGCCAGCAGCTTGGGTGGGAGTAGTTCCTACGAGCAGTACTTC. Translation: CASSLGGSSSYEQYF.

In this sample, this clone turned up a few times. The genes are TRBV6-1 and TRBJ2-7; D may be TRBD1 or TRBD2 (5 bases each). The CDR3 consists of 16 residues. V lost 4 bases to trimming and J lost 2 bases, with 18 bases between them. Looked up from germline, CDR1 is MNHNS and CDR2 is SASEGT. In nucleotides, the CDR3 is TGTGCCAGCAGTGCTCGTGGGGGTAACTTTCCCTACGAGCAGTACTTC. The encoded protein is CASSARGGNFPYEQYF.

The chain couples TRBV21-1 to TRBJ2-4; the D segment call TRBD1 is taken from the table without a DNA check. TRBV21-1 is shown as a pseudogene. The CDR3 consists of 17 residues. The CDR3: CASSTSPIAGFQNIQYF. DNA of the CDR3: TGTGCCAGCAGCACATCCCCAATCGCAGGGTTTCAAAACATTCAGTACTTC.

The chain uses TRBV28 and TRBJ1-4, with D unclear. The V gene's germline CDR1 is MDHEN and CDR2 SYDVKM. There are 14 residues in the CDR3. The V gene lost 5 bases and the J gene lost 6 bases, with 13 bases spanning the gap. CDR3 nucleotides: TGTGCCAGCAGTCCCCCGGGGAGAGATGAAAAACTGTTTTTT. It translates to CASSPPGRDEKLFF.

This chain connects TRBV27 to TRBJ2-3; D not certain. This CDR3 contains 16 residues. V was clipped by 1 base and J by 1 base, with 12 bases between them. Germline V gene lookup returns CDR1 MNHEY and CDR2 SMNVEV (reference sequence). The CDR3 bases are TGTGCCAGCAGTTTATTTTTTCATGGGGGCACAGATACGCAGTATTTT. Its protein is CASSLFFHGGTDTQYF.

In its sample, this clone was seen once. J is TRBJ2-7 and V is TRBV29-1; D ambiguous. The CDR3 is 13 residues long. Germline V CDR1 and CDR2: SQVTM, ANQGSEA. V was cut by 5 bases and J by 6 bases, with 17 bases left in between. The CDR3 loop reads CSVQPTRISEQYF. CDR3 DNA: TGCAGCGTTCAGCCCACAAGGATCTCCGAGCAGTACTTC.

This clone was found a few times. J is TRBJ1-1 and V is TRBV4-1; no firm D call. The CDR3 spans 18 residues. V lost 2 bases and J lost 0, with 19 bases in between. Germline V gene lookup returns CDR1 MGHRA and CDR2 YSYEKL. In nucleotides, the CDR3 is TGCGCCAGCAGCCAACACTTGCCAGCCGACCTCATGAACACTGAAGCTTTCTTT. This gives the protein CASSQHLPADLMNTEAFF.

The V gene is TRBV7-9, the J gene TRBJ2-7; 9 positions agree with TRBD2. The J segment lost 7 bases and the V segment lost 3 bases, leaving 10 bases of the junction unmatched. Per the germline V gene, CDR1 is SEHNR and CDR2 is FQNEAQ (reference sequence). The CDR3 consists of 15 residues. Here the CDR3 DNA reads TGTGCCAGCAGCTTGACGGCGGGAGGGCCCTTGGAGCAGTACTTC. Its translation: CASSLTAGGPLEQYF.

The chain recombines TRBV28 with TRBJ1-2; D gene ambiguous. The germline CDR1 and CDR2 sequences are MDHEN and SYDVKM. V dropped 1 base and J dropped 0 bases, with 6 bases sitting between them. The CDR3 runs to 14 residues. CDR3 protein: CASSLSGTNYGYTF. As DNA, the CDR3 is TGTGCCAGCAGTTTATCGGGGACTAACTATGGCTACACCTTC.

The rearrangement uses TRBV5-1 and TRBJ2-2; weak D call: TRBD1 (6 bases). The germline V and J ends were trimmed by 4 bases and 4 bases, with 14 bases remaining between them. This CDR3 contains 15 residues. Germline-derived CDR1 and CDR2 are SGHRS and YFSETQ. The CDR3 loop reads CASSKNRESTGELFF. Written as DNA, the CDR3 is TGCGCCAGCAGCAAAAACAGGGAAAGCACCGGGGAGCTGTTTTTT. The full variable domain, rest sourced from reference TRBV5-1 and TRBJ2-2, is KAGVTQTPRYLIKTRGQQVTLSCSPISGHRSVSWYQQTPGQGLQFLFEYFSETQRNKGNFPGRFSGRQFSNSRSEMNVSTLELGDSALYLCASSKNRESTGELFFGEGSRLTVL.

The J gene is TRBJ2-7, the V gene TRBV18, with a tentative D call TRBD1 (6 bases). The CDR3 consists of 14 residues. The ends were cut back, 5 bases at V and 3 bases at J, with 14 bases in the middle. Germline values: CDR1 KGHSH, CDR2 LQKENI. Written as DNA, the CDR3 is TGTGCCAGCTCATACGATACAGGGAACTACGAGCAGTACTTC. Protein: CASSYDTGNYEQYF.

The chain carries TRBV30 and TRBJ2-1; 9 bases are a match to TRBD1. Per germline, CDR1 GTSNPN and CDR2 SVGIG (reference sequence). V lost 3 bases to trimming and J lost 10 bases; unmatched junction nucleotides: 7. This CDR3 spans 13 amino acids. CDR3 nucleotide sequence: TGTGCCTGGAGGGGGACAGGGATAGGGGAGCAGTTCTTC. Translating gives CAWRGTGIGEQFF.

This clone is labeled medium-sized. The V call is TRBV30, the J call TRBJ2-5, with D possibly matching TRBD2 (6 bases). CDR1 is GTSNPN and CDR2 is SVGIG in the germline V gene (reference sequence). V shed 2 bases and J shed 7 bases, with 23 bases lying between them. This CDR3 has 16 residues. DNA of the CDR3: TGTGCCTGGAGTTCACCTACTAGCAAACGGGGCTGGACCCAGTACTTC. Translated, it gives CAWSSPTSKRGWTQYF.

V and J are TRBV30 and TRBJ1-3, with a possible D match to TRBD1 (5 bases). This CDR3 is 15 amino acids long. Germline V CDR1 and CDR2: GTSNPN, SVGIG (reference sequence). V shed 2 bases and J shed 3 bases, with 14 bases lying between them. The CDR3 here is CAWSSWGTVGNTIYF. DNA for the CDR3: TGTGCCTGGAGTTCTTGGGGGACCGTTGGAAACACCATATATTTT.

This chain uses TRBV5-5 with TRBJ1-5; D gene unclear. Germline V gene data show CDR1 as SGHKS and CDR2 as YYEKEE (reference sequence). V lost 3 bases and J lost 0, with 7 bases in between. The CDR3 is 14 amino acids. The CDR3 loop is CASSSLGSNQPQHF. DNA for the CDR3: TGTGCCAGCAGCTCCCTAGGTAGCAATCAGCCCCAGCATTTT. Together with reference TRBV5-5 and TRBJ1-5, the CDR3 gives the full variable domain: DAGVTQSPTHLIKTRGQQVTLRCSPISGHKSVSWYQQVLGQGPQFIFQYYEKEERGRGNFPDRFSARQFPNYSSELNVNALLLGDSALYLCASSSLGSNQPQHFGDGTRLSIL.

DNA of the CDR3: TGTGCCAGCAGCCCGCTTGACAGCCCCAAAGGCTACACCTTC. Its translation: CASSPLDSPKGYTF. The rearrangement joins TRBV11-1 to TRBJ1-2, with D maybe TRBD1 (5 bases). V lost 5 bases to trimming and J lost 8 bases, with 18 bases between them. The CDR3 spans 14 residues. The germline CDR1 and CDR2 sequences are SGHAT and FQDESV (reference sequence).

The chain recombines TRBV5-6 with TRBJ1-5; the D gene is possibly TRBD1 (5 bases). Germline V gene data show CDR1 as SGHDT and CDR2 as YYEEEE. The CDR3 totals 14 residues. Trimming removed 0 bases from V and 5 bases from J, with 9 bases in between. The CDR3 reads CASSLGGLDQPQHF. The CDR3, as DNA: TGTGCCAGCAGCTTGGGGGGGTTGGATCAGCCCCAGCATTTT.

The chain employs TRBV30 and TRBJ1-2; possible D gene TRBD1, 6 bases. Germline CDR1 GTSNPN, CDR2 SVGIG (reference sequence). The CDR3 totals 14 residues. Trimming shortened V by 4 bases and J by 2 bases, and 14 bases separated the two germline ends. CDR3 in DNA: TGTGCCTGGAAGTCTCAGGGGCTGAACTATGGCTACACCTTC. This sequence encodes CAWKSQGLNYGYTF.